These 8 T cell receptor beta chains were sequenced from one sample in a study of shared clonotypes between healthy human individuals. Repertoires were generated with immunoSEQ multiplex PCR, while TCRdb's copy carries only in-frame clones and drops some. The table shows hundreds of thousands of clones, with approximately 74% occurring only once. Material for sequencing was memory CD4+ T cells sorted from blood. Subset here: CD45RA-negative fraction. The receptors here all came from a woman in her twenties or thirties in good health.

The chain joins TRBV15 to TRBJ2-3, with D possibly being TRBD2 (5 bases). This CDR3 region has 16 residues. Germline V gene data show CDR1 as LNHNV and CDR2 as YYDKDF (reference sequence). The V end lost 1 base, the J end lost 0 bases, and 11 bases lay between the germline ends. Written as DNA, the CDR3 is TGTGCCACCAGCAGAGGTCGGCTAGCTAGCACAGATACGCAGTATTTT. This gives the protein CATSRGRLASTDTQYF. The full variable domain, in which reference TRBV15 and TRBJ2-3 provide the parts outside the CDR3, is DAMVIQNPRYQVTQFGKPVTLSCSQTLNHNVMYWYQQKSSQAPKLLFHYYDKDFNNEADTPDNFQSRRPNTSFCFLDIRSPGLGDTAMYLCATSRGRLASTDTQYFGPGTRLTVL.

The V call is TRBV6-6, the J call TRBJ2-1; D gene unclear. The V end was cut by 6 bases, the J end by 2 bases, with 5 bases between. Germline assignment: CDR1 MNHNY and CDR2 SVGAGI (reference sequence). The CDR3 loop spans 12 amino acids. The CDR3 is CASRAAYNEQFF. In nucleotides, the CDR3 is TGTGCCAGCAGAGCAGCCTACAATGAGCAGTTCTTC.

With respect to this clone: Other nucleotide sequences in the sample specify the same CDR3. The chain joins TRBV2 to TRBJ2-2; unclear D gene. The CDR3 has 14 residues. Germline V CDR1 and CDR2: SNHLY, FYNNEI. Trimming left V 2 bases short and J 1 base short, with 5 bases between. In nucleotides, the CDR3 is TGTGCCAGCAGTGAAATCCGGAACACCGGGGAGCTGTTTTTT. This encodes CASSEIRNTGELFF.

This clone was picked up a small number of times. The rearrangement joins TRBV25-1 to TRBJ2-5, with D perhaps given as TRBD1 or TRBD2 (6 bases each). Trimming left V 8 bases short and J 0 bases short, with 13 bases between. In germline, CDR1 is MGHDK, CDR2 SYGVNS. This CDR3 spans 14 amino acids. For the CDR3, the DNA is TGTGCCAGCGGACAAGGGGGGAACCAAGAGACCCAGTACTTC. Protein: CASGQGGNQETQYF.

The chain employs TRBV18 and TRBJ1-1, with 7 nucleotides matching TRBD1. CDR3 size: 17 residues. Germline CDR1 reads KGHSH; CDR2 reads LQKENI. Trimming took 4 bases from V and 5 from J; bases not matched to a gene: 16. The CDR3 reads CASSLTDQQGQGTEAFF. The CDR3, as DNA: TGTGCCAGCTCACTCACCGATCAACAGGGGCAGGGAACTGAAGCTTTCTTT.

This chain joins TRBV5-1 and TRBJ2-3; D is unclear. This CDR3 spans 14 amino acids. Trimming removed 3 bases at V and 0 bases at J, with 8 bases between. Germline V gene sequence: CDR1 SGHRS, CDR2 YFSETQ. As DNA, the CDR3 is TGCGCCAGCAGCTCCCCCTTAAGCACAGATACGCAGTATTTT. Translated: CASSSPLSTDTQYF.

The chain joins TRBV7-2 to TRBJ1-2, with D possibly being TRBD1 (5 bases). CDR1 SGHTA and CDR2 FQGNSA come from the germline V gene. CDR3 length: 14 amino acids. V lost 4 bases and J lost 7, with 16 bases in between. CDR3 loop: CASSSQGLGSGYTF. The CDR3 coding sequence is TGTGCCAGCAGCTCGCAGGGCCTAGGTAGTGGCTACACCTTC.

This chain uses TRBV27 with TRBJ2-1, with a possible D match to TRBD2 (6 bases). The CDR3 is made up of 17 amino acids. The germline CDR1 and CDR2 sequences are MNHEY and SMNVEV (reference sequence). V shed 4 bases and J shed 7 bases, with 23 bases lying between them. The CDR3 region has the DNA TGTGCCAGCAGTTCGAGATATGTGGCGGGACTTCTAAATGAGCAGTTCTTC. This codes for CASSSRYVAGLLNEQFF.